This T cell receptor beta chain was captured by sequencing in a study of post-analysis software for immune sequencing data (dated by TCRdb to 2014 to 2015). For context, the study as a whole: Recorded disease courses included relapsing-remitting, secondary progressive and progressive-relapsing multiple sclerosis, with some patients lacking subtype annotation. The patient repertoires were compared against roughly 12 previously published healthy control repertoires obtained from donors aged about 6 to 26 years. A subset of samples was prepared in parallel using single-end sample barcoding, then pooled and co-amplified after Illumina adapter ligation.

To demonstrate the VDJtools post-analysis software, TCR beta repertoires were profiled from the peripheral blood of roughly 14 young patients with multiple sclerosis. The multiple sclerosis patients were children and adolescents between about 6 and 16 years of age. From cysteine to phenylalanine, the CDR3 is 12 amino acids long. The only DNA kept is the CDR3, 36 bases in frame from the first base. V drops 0 bases and J drops 11 bases, leaving 10 bases in between. Via the germline V gene, CDR1 is ENHRY and CDR2 SYGVKD. This clonotype was found a few times. Its antigen remains undetermined. No base-level quality is on record; no much larger clone is a single base apart. Library method: PCR. For sequencing, an Illumina HiSeq 2500 was employed. To reduce PCR and sequencing biases, unique molecular identifiers were built into the TCR beta cDNA libraries. Approximately 500,000 cDNA molecules were obtained for every 1 to 10 million input T cells, so each molecule roughly corresponded to one T cell. Patient libraries were prepared and sequenced with the same protocol used for the earlier healthy control dataset. Within a given batch, samples were prepared together, multiplexed and sequenced on the same HiSeq lane. On the authors' methods: MIGEC was used to process the raw barcoded reads, and molecular identifier groups with only a single read were discarded before consensus assembly and CDR3 extraction. Clonotype tables were post-analysed with VDJtools, normalizing diversity by down-sampling all datasets to the smallest sample size. Repertoire overlap clustering matched CDR3 amino acid but not nucleotide sequences to correct batch-related cross-sample contamination. Through fastp at Q25 and MiXCR, TCRdb rebuilt clones from the public reads, retaining in-frame beta chains. Under each unique CDR3 protein, matching rows form one entry showing the most common genes and DNA. These V and J calls originate from TCRdb's pipeline instead of the authors' own analysis. This sample lists approximately 400,000 distinct CDR3 sequences; about a third were detected once. Together, the top ten hold around 15% of the sample.

The full study reports these points: Strong co-clustering of samples prepared in the same batch was shown by direct clustering with F measure, prompting a batch-effect correction. Compared with controls, multiple sclerosis patients had significantly lower normalized Chao1 diversity, a finding suggesting substantial peripheral T-cell clonal expansion. The multiple sclerosis patient group was slightly younger than the control group. Patients showed significantly higher frequencies than controls for about five TRBV segments, among them TRBV5-6, TRBV5-1 and TRBV20-1.

Source material: blood. This receptor was identified in a girl between 10 and 17 years old with multiple sclerosis. Recombination linked TRBV10-3 to TRBJ2-5, with no confidently assigned D gene. CDR3 reads: CAISESVKEQYF. The DNA is TGTGCCATCAGTGAGTCGGTTAAGGAGCAGTACTTC.